These 14 T cell receptor beta chains originate from one sample sequenced in a study of blood T cell repertoires in COVID-19. Profiling relied on immunoSEQ multiplex PCR, and the TCRdb table lists in-frame clones only, not all of them. This table has roughly 300,000 clones, 65% to 90% appearing once. Sequenced input: peripheral blood. The receptors were gathered from a human donor in a cohort sampled during active COVID-19.

The V and J genes are TRBV4-1 and TRBJ2-3; 9 nucleotides line up with TRBD2. Germline V gene lookup returns CDR1 MGHRA and CDR2 YSYEKL. The V gene end was trimmed by 4 bases and the J gene end by 3 bases; junction bases not matched to a gene: 11. The CDR3 has 17 amino acids. CDR3 bases: TGCGCCAGCAGCCTCGGGGTAGCGGGAGTTATGACAGATACGCAGTATTTT. This codes for CASSLGVAGVMTDTQYF.

This rearrangement joins TRBV7-2 to TRBJ2-7; tentative D call: TRBD1 (6 bases). The germline V and J ends were trimmed by 0 bases and 2 bases, with 8 bases remaining between them. The CDR3 contains 14 residues. The V gene's germline CDR1 is SGHTA and CDR2 FQGNSA. In nucleotides, the CDR3 is TGTGCCAGCAGCTTAGCCGGGACACCCTACGAGCAGTACTTC. It is translated as CASSLAGTPYEQYF.

Comment on this clone: One end of the junction is discordant with germline, which a read error may explain. This chain uses TRBV5-1 with TRBJ1-1, with D possibly being TRBD1 (5 bases). Germline assignment: CDR1 SGHRS and CDR2 YFSETQ. This CDR3 region has 15 residues. The CDR3 DNA follows: TGCGCCAGCAGCTTGGCTTACCAGGTCGGGGATCCGGGGGGTTTT. Amino acids: CASSLAYQVGDPGGF.

The chain joins TRBV1 to TRBJ1-2; the table's D call, TRBD1, has no DNA check behind it. TRBV1 is given as a pseudogene. This CDR3 contains 15 residues. Here the CDR3 DNA reads TGCACCAGCAGCCAAGAGTACAGGGTTGGCTATGGCTACACCTTC. Its protein is CTSSQEYRVGYGYTF.

CDR3 bases: TGTGCCAGCAGCCAGGGACAGGGGGGTGGAGAGACCCAGTACTTC. It is translated as CASSQGQGGGETQYF. The V and J genes are TRBV7-8 and TRBJ2-5; 11 bases match TRBD1. CDR3 length: 15 amino acids. Trimming removed 5 bases from V and 4 bases from J; junction bases left unmatched: 6. Germline-derived CDR1 and CDR2 are SGHVS and FQNEAQ.

V is TRBV7-2 and J is TRBJ2-5; 9 bases align to TRBD2. Unmatched junction bases numbered 10, after V lost 5 bases and J lost 3 bases. The CDR3 extends over 16 amino acids. The germline V gene encodes CDR1 SGHTA and CDR2 FQGNSA. Here the CDR3 reads CASSKGTSRTKETQYF. The CDR3 DNA sequence: TGTGCCAGCAGCAAAGGGACTAGCCGTACGAAAGAGACCCAGTACTTC. The full variable domain, rest sourced from reference TRBV7-2 and TRBJ2-5, is GAGVSQSPSNKVTEKGKDVELRCDPISGHTALYWYRQSLGQGLEFLIYFQGNSAPDKSGLPSDRFSAERTGGSVSTLTIQRTQQEDSAVYLCASSKGTSRTKETQYFGPGTRLLVL.

V usage is TRBV3-1 (or the pseudogene TRBV3-2) and J usage is TRBJ1-2; D unresolved. V was trimmed by 1 base and J by 4 bases, leaving 7 bases between them. Germline values: CDR1 LGHDT, CDR2 YNNKEL (reference sequence). The CDR3 is 13 residues long. The CDR3 here is CASSQGYSYGYTF. DNA for the CDR3: TGTGCCAGCAGCCAAGGGTACAGCTATGGCTACACCTTC.

The rearrangement joins TRBV19 to TRBJ2-2; D perhaps matches TRBD2 (6 bases). CDR3 length: 16 amino acids. V was shortened by 3 bases and J by 8 bases, with 19 bases between the two germline ends. Germline V gene lookup returns CDR1 LNHDA and CDR2 SQIVND (reference sequence). CDR3 DNA sequence: TGTGCCAGTAGTATCCTGAATAGCGGAGCGGCGGGGGAGCTGTTTTTT. Translated, it gives CASSILNSGAAGELFF.

The rearrangement uses TRBV5-5 and TRBJ2-1; the match to TRBD1 covers 8 bases. The CDR3 has 14 amino acids. Trimming cost V 5 bases and J 7 bases; bases outside gene matches: 8. Germline values: CDR1 SGHKS, CDR2 YYEKEE (reference sequence). CDR3 coding DNA: TGTGCCAGCAGGGGACAGGTAGTAAAAAATGAGCAGTTCTTC. Translation gives CASRGQVVKNEQFF. Looking up the rest from reference TRBV5-5 and TRBJ2-1 gives the full variable domain: DAGVTQSPTHLIKTRGQQVTLRCSPISGHKSVSWYQQVLGQGPQFIFQYYEKEERGRGNFPDRFSARQFPNYSSELNVNALLLGDSALYLCASRGQVVKNEQFFGPGTRLTVL.

The V and J genes are TRBV5-1 and TRBJ2-5, with D unclear. CDR3 length equals 14 residues. Trimming cost V 0 bases and J 5 bases, with 11 bases left between them. CDR1 and CDR2 from the germline V gene are SGHRS and YFSETQ. CDR3 region: CASSLGQTEETQYF. The CDR3 DNA reads as TGCGCCAGCAGCTTGGGCCAGACTGAGGAGACCCAGTACTTC.

The chain employs TRBV29-1 and TRBJ1-1; D is unclear. Trimming removed 5 bases at V and 1 base at J, with 11 bases between. This CDR3 has 13 residues. Looked up from germline, CDR1 is SQVTM and CDR2 is ANQGSEA. This CDR3 reads CSVRRVPNTEAFF. The CDR3 coding sequence is TGCAGCGTTCGTCGGGTCCCGAACACTGAAGCTTTCTTT.

The chain recombines TRBV6-2 or TRBV6-3 with TRBJ1-1; 7 bases are a match to TRBD1. The CDR3 has 12 amino acids. Germline values: CDR1 MNHEY, CDR2 SVGEGT. The J segment lost 11 bases and the V segment lost 4 bases, leaving 7 bases of the junction unmatched. The CDR3 region has the DNA TGTGCCAGCAGTTCCTCGACAGGGCGGGCTTTCTTT. Amino acid sequence: CASSSSTGRAFF.

V and J are TRBV9 and TRBJ2-5, with D perhaps TRBD2 (5 bases). Germline values: CDR1 SGDLS, CDR2 YYNGEE. The ends were cut back, 3 bases at V and 4 bases at J, with 16 bases in the middle. This CDR3 is 15 amino acids long. The CDR3 nucleotides read TGTGCCAGCAGCGCCCGCCCAACTAGTACAGAGACCCAGTACTTC. Protein product: CASSARPTSTETQYF.

This rearrangement joins TRBV7-3 to TRBJ2-2; 8 nucleotides match TRBD2. Trimming cost V 6 bases and J 3 bases; bases outside gene matches: 6. The CDR3 consists of 15 residues. Germline CDR1 and CDR2: SGHTA and FQGTGA. The CDR3 bases are TGTGCCAGCAGAAAAAGCGGGAGTGACACCGGGGAGCTGTTTTTT. The encoded protein is CASRKSGSDTGELFF.